Following are 4 T cell receptor beta chains from one sample sequenced in a study of identical twins. A single record per CDR3 protein comes from TCRdb applying MiXCR to the 5' RACE reads. Of approximately 670,000 distinct CDR3 sequences listed, 6.1% are singletons. The sequencing input was naive T cells sorted from blood. These TCRs come from a man aged 18 to 30 in good health.

This clonotype was seen repeatedly, ten times or more. The CDR3 spells CASSRRTSGTDTQYF. CDR3 sequence (DNA): TGTGCCAGCAGCCGACGAACTAGCGGCACAGATACGCAGTATTTT. This chain links TRBV5-6 with TRBJ2-3; 7 bases agree with TRBD2. The CDR3 runs to 15 residues. Trimming took 4 bases from V and 1 from J; bases not matched to a gene: 6. Germline V gene lookup returns CDR1 SGHDT and CDR2 YYEEEE.

This clonotype was observed a few times. The CDR3 loop reads CASSQLTGMLSGANVLTF. The CDR3 DNA reads as TGTGCCAGCAGCCAATTGACGGGAATGTTATCTGGGGCCAACGTCCTGACTTTC. The chain carries TRBV14 and TRBJ2-6, with D possibly TRBD2 on 5 matching bases. The germline V gene encodes CDR1 SGHDN and CDR2 FVKESK. Trimming left V 2 bases short and J 1 base short, with 15 bases between. This CDR3 is 18 amino acids long.

This clonotype was detected a few times. This sequence joins TRBV6-2 or TRBV6-3 and TRBJ2-3; D may be TRBD2 (6 bases). CDR1 is MNHEY, CDR2 SVGEGT, per germline. Deletions cut 6 bases from V and 0 bases from J, with 13 bases between. CDR3 length: 15 residues. For the CDR3, the DNA is TGTGCCAGCAGGTATGATCGGGGGAGCACAGATACGCAGTATTTT. Residues: CASRYDRGSTDTQYF.

V and J are TRBV3-1 and TRBJ2-5; D gene ambiguous. The CDR3 runs to 12 residues. CDR1 and CDR2 from the germline V gene are LGHDT and YNNKEL (reference sequence). Trimming pared 1 base from V and 7 bases from J, leaving 7 bases between. CDR3 DNA: TGTGCCAGCAGCCAAGTATCGTCGACCCAGTACTTC. Translating it yields CASSQVSSTQYF.